Below are 16 T cell receptor beta chains sequenced from a single sample in a study of metastatic and nonmetastatic thyroid tumors. Prior to thyroid surgery, none of the patients had received any treatment. TCRdb redid the clone calls on the PCR reads using MiXCR. This table has tens of thousands of clones, 15% to 20% appearing once. Sequencing was done on a sample of blood. All receptors come from a male donor with papillary thyroid cancer or a benign thyroid nodule (not recorded which). Some clones in this sample may be carry-over from other donors' samples.

This clone was seen at least ten times. V gene TRBV15 combines with J gene TRBJ2-1; D might be TRBD2 (7 bases). CDR3 length equals 13 residues. From germline, CDR1 is LNHNV and CDR2 YYDKDF (reference sequence). Trimming took off 9 bases at V and 7 bases at J, with 16 bases between the two ends. In DNA form, the CDR3 reads TGTGCCACTGGGGGGGCGGACGGGAATGAGCAGTTCTTC. This gives the protein CATGGADGNEQFF.

Remarks on this clone: A much larger clone differs by one base, so this may be a read error. The CDR3 nucleotides read TGTGCCAGCATCCCCGGGCCAGGTATTGGGATTCAGTACTTC. Amino acid sequence: CASIPGPGIGIQYF. V is TRBV5-5 and J is TRBJ2-4; D remains ambiguous. V lost 6 bases to trimming and J lost 10 bases, with 20 bases between them. The CDR3 extends over 14 amino acids. Germline V gene sequence: CDR1 SGHKS, CDR2 YYEKEE (reference sequence).

This clone has a count of ten or more. J is TRBJ1-3 and V is TRBV20-1, with D unclear. This CDR3 spans 14 amino acids. V lost 3 bases and J 0 bases, leaving 9 bases between the germline ends. CDR1 and CDR2 from the germline V gene are DFQATT and SNEGSKA (reference sequence). The CDR3 nucleotides read TGCAGTGCTAGCCGGTCAGCCTCTGGAAACACCATATATTTT. It specifies CSASRSASGNTIYF.

V usage is TRBV20-1 and J usage is TRBJ2-3; 10 bases agree with TRBD1. The CDR3 sequence is 17 residues long. Germline CDR1 DFQATT, CDR2 SNEGSKA (reference sequence). V lost 2 bases, J lost 2 bases, and 10 bases stayed unmatched. The CDR3: CSARQGQGIFLTDTQYF. The CDR3 bases are TGCAGTGCTAGACAGGGACAGGGGATTTTCCTCACAGATACGCAGTATTTT.

This clone was seen more than once but under ten times. This rearrangement joins TRBV6-6 to TRBJ2-3; possibly TRBD1 for D (5 bases). The CDR3 runs to 17 residues. The germline gives CDR1 MNHNY, CDR2 SVGAGI (reference sequence). Deletions cut 2 bases from V and 0 bases from J, with 15 bases between. This chain's CDR3 is CASSYVFDSASTDTQYF. For the CDR3, the DNA is TGTGCCAGCAGTTACGTTTTTGACAGTGCTAGCACAGATACGCAGTATTTT.

The rearrangement links TRBV11-2 to TRBJ2-7; 8 bases map to TRBD2. This CDR3 region has 17 residues. CDR1 is SGHAT, CDR2 FQNNGV, per germline. The trim removed 5 bases at V and 6 bases at J, leaving 18 bases unmatched. CDR3 amino acids: CASSHPAGGLSAREQYF. The CDR3 nucleotides are TGTGCCAGCAGCCATCCCGCGGGGGGACTATCTGCTCGCGAGCAGTACTTC. Complete variable domain (other parts from reference TRBV11-2 and TRBJ2-7): EAGVAQSPRYKIIEKRQSVAFWCNPISGHATLYWYQQILGQGPKLLIQFQNNGVVDDSQLPKDRFSAERLKGVDSTLKIQPAKLEDSAVYLCASSHPAGGLSAREQYFGPGTRLTVT.

The chain employs TRBV19 and TRBJ2-7, with no clear D. Per germline, CDR1 LNHDA and CDR2 SQIVND (reference sequence). The V and J ends lost 2 bases and 7 bases respectively, with 18 bases between them. The CDR3 covers 15 residues. CDR3 protein: CASSISPYPMGEQYF. The CDR3 coding sequence is TGTGCCAGTAGTATAAGCCCCTACCCGATGGGGGAGCAGTACTTC.

This clone appeared once. This chain uses TRBV27 with TRBJ2-5; 12 bases line up with TRBD2. V trimming: 7 bases; J trimming: 5 bases; junction bases outside the gene matches: 5. CDR3 length: 14 amino acids. Germline V lookup: CDR1 MNHEY, CDR2 SMNVEV (reference sequence). The CDR3 nucleotides are TGTGCCAGCAAGGGGGGACTAGCGGGCGAGACCCAGTACTTC. The encoded protein is CASKGGLAGETQYF.

This clone showed up just a few times. It is unclear where the CDR3 begins or ends on the DNA, so no DNA is shown, and the CDR3 is as TCRdb lists it. The V call is TRBV7-5, the J call TRBJ2-3; TRBD2 was called by the table and not checked on the DNA. TRBV7-5 counts as a pseudogene. The CDR3 numbers 18 amino acids, ends counted. The CDR3 is CTSVPGLLSGSCTDTQYF.

There are many counts of this clone. V usage is TRBV6-2 or TRBV6-3 and J usage is TRBJ2-4; possibly TRBD1 for D (8 bases). Trimming removed 5 bases from V and 8 bases from J, with 16 bases in between. The CDR3 is 14 residues long. From germline, CDR1 is MNHEY and CDR2 SVGEGT. CDR3 bases: TGTGCCAGCAGTAGGAGTACAGGGGGGGACATTCAGTACTTC. Translating gives CASSRSTGGDIQYF.

This clone was observed at least ten times. The V gene is TRBV24-1, the J gene TRBJ2-3; 9 nucleotides align to TRBD2. Germline V gene data show CDR1 as KGHDR and CDR2 as SFDVKD. The CDR3 is 18 amino acids. The J segment lost 8 bases and the V segment lost 3 bases, leaving 17 bases of the junction unmatched. CDR3 sequence: CATSDMNPLAGPEGTQYF. The CDR3 DNA reads as TGTGCCACCAGTGATATGAATCCTCTAGCGGGACCGGAGGGTACGCAGTATTTT.

This clone was seen many times. The genes are TRBV7-6 and TRBJ2-5; 7 positions match TRBD1. This CDR3 has 16 residues. Trimming removed 1 base from V and 4 bases from J; junction bases left unmatched: 9. The germline V gene has CDR1 SGHVS and CDR2 FNYEAQ. Written as DNA, the CDR3 is TGTGCCAGCAGCTTAGACCAGGACAGGTTTGGAGAGACCCAGTACTTC. Translation: CASSLDQDRFGETQYF.

This clone was counted ten times or more. The CDR3 sequence: CSARDQMGNTEAFF. The DNA for the CDR3 is TGCAGTGCTAGAGATCAGATGGGGAACACTGAAGCTTTCTTT. The rearrangement uses TRBV20-1 and TRBJ1-1; D gene ambiguous. The germline V gene encodes CDR1 DFQATT and CDR2 SNEGSKA (reference sequence). Trimming removed 0 bases from V and 1 base from J, with 9 bases in between. This CDR3 is 14 amino acids long.

This clone occurred many times. The chain recombines TRBV4-2 with TRBJ2-3; a weak D match, TRBD2 (6 bases). Trimming pared 0 bases from V and 3 bases from J, leaving 13 bases between. CDR3 length: 16 amino acids. Per the germline V gene, CDR1 is LGHNA and CDR2 is YNFKEQ. This CDR3 is CASSQDGPSATDTQYF. CDR3 sequence (DNA): TGTGCCAGCAGCCAAGATGGGCCTAGCGCAACAGATACGCAGTATTTT.

This clone has ten or more counts. The chain has TRBV2 and TRBJ1-4; TRBD1 aligns across 7 bases. The CDR3 has 14 residues. Germline assignment: CDR1 SNHLY and CDR2 FYNNEI. Losses at the gene ends were 4 bases for V and 7 bases for J; bases not matched to a gene: 6. Here the CDR3 reads CASSGQGGSEKLFF. The CDR3 DNA follows: TGTGCCAGCAGTGGACAGGGCGGGAGTGAAAAACTGTTTTTT.

This chain uses TRBV7-2 with TRBJ2-3; D may be TRBD2 (6 bases). This CDR3 contains 16 residues. V dropped 4 bases and J dropped 1 base, with 15 bases sitting between them. Germline V gives CDR1 SGHTA, CDR2 FQGNSA. The CDR3: CASSSLGGYRTDTQYF. CDR3 nucleotides: TGTGCCAGCAGCTCCCTGGGGGGTTACCGCACAGATACGCAGTATTTT.